This TCR beta chain derives from a study of shared clonotypes between healthy human individuals. At the level of the study: The plates for each donor numbered three CD4 naive, three CD4 memory, two CD8 naive and one CD8 memory. Study outcomes and limitations: Among a handful of donors, about 5% of naive CD4 clonotypes were found in common.

Healthy adults negative for HIV, lacking recent acute infections or vaccinations, served as donors. On this clone itself: The antigen is unknown. This sample includes further DNA sequences coding for the same CDR3.

The assay was immunoSEQ multiplex PCR, and TCRdb's table has in-frame clones only and misses some. The sample lists around 750,000 clones, around 72% occurring once. In germline, CDR1 is MGHDK, CDR2 SYGVNS. The CDR3 contains 15 residues. The junction had 5 bases not matched to a gene; V was cut back by 4 bases and J by 1 base. The sequencing input was memory CD4+ T cells sorted from blood. The subset: CD45RA-negative fraction. V and J are TRBV25-1 and TRBJ2-5; 8 bases agree with TRBD1. The receptor was derived from a woman younger than 45 in good health. Written as DNA, the CDR3 is TGTGCCAGCAGTGTTCCCGGACAGGGCCAAGAGACCCAGTACTTC. This codes for CASSVPGQGQETQYF. Full variable domain (missing parts from reference TRBV25-1 and TRBJ2-5): EADIYQTPRYLVIGTGKKITLECSQTMGHDKMYWYQQDPGMELHLIHYSYGVNSTEKGDLSSESTVSRIRTEHFPLTLESARPSHTSQYLCASSVPGQGQETQYFGPGTRLLVL.